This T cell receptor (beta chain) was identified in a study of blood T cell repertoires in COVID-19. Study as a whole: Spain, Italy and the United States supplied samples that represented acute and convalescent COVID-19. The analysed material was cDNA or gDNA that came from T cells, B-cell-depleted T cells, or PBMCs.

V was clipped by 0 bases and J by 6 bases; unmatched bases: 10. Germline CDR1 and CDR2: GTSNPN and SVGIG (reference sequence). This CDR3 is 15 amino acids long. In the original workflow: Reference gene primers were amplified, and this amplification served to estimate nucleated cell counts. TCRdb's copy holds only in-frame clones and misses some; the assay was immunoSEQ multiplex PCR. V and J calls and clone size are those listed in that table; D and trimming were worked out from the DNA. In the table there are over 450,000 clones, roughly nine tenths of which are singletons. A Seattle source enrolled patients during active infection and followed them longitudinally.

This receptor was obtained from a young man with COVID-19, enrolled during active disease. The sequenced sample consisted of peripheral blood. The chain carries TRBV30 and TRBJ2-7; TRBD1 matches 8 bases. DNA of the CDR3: TGTGCCTGGAGTGTCGGGACAGGAGGAATCGCCGAGCAGTACTTC. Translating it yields CAWSVGTGGIAEQYF.